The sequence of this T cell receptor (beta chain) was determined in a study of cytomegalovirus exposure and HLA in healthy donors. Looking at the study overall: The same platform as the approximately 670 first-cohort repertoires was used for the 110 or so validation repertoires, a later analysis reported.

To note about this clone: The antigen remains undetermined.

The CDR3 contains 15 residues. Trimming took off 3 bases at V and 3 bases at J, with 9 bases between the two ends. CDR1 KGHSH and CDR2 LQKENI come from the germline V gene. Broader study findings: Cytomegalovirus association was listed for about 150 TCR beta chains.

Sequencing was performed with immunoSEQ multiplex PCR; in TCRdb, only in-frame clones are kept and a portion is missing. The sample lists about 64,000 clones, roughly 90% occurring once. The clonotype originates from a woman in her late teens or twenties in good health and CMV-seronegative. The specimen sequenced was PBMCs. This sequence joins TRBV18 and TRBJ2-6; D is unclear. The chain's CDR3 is CASSPPFVGANVLTF. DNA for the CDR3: TGTGCCAGCTCACCCCCCTTCGTTGGGGCCAACGTCCTGACTTTC.